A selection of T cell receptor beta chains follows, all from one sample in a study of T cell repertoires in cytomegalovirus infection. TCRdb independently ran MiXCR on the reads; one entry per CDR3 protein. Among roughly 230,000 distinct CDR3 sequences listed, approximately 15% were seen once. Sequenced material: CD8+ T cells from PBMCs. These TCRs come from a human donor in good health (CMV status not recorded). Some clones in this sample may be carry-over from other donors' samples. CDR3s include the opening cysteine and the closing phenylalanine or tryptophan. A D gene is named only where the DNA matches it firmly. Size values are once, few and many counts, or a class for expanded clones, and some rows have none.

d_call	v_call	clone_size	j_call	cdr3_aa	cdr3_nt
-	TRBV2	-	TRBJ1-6	CASSEPRVGNSPLHF	TGTGCCAGCAGTGAACCTCGCGTCGGGAATTCACCCCTCCACTTT
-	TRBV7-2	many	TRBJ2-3	CASSLNRGLRIDTQYF	TGTGCCAGCAGCTTAAATCGGGGCCTAAGGATAGATACGCAGTATTTT
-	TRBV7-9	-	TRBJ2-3	CASSSTDSTTDTQYF	TGTGCCAGCAGCTCCACGGACAGCACCACAGATACGCAGTATTTT
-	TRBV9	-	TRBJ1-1	CASSVDLNTEAFF	TGTGCCAGCAGCGTAGATTTGAACACTGAAGCTTTCTTT
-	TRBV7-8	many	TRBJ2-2	CASSLGASGELFF	TGTGCCAGCAGCTTGGGGGCATCCGGGGAGCTGTTTTTT
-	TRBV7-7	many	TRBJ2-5	CASSLNTADSSQETQYF	TGTGCTAGCAGCTTAAACACCGCCGACAGTAGCCAAGAGACCCAGTACTTC
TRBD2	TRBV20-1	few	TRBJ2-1	CSAREGRTSYEQFF	TGCAGTGCTAGAGAAGGGAGGACTAGCTATGAGCAGTTCTTC
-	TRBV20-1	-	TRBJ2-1	CSASIGGGPSWSINEQFF	TGCAGTGCTAGTATCGGCGGGGGCCCTTCGTGGTCCATCAATGAGCAGTTCTTC
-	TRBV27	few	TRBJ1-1	CASSLGYSGTEAFF	TGTGCCAGCAGTTTAGGGTACTCGGGGACTGAAGCTTTCTTT
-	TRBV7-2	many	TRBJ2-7	CASSSRWQGYEQYF	TGTGCCAGCAGCTCTAGATGGCAGGGGTACGAGCAGTACTTC
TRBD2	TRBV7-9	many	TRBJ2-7	CASSQGSGDYLLYEQYF	TGTGCCAGCAGCCAAGGGTCGGGGGACTACCTTCTCTACGAGCAGTACTTC
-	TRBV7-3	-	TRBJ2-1	CASSRTTGYEQFF	TGTGCCAGCAGCAGGACGACAGGATATGAGCAGTTCTTC
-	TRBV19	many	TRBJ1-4	CASSVNLGDITTNEKLFF	TGTGCCAGTAGTGTAAACCTAGGGGACATCACAACTAATGAAAAACTGTTTTTT
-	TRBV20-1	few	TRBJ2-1	CSARDSGMSYNEQFF	TGCAGTGCTAGAGATTCGGGGATGTCCTACAATGAGCAGTTCTTC
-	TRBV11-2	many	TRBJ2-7	CASSLGVGAYEQYF	TGTGCCAGCAGCTTGGGTGTGGGGGCCTACGAGCAGTACTTC
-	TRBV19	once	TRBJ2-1	CASSSSNYNEQFF	TGTGCCAGTAGTAGCTCGAACTACAATGAGCAGTTCTTC
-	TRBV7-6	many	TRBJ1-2	CASSLGGGHYTF	TGTGCCAGCAGCTTAGGAGGGGGACACTACACCTTC
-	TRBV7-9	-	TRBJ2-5	CASSLERRDQYF	TGTGCCAGCAGCTTAGAGCGCAGGGATCAGTACTTC
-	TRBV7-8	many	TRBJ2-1	CASSISVNEQFF	TGTGCCAGCAGCATTAGCGTGAATGAGCAGTTCTTC
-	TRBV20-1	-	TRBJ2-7	CSAIGDTYTYEQYF	TGCAGTGCTATCGGGGATACATATACCTACGAGCAGTACTTC
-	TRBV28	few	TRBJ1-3	CASSFGAGRLPISGNTIYF	TGTGCCAGCAGTTTCGGGGCAGGGCGACTTCCGATCTCTGGAAACACCATATATTTT
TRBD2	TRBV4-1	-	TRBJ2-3	CASSHPAGTSDTQYF	TGCGCCAGCAGCCACCCAGCGGGGACCTCAGATACGCAGTATTTT
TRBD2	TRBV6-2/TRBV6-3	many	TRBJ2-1	CASSQLAGGPEEQFF	TGTGCCAGCAGTCAACTAGCGGGGGGGCCTGAGGAGCAGTTCTTC
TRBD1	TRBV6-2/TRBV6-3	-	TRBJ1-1	CASSSGLGQLTVAFF	TGTGCCAGCAGTTCCGGTCTGGGACAGCTCACTGTAGCTTTCTTT
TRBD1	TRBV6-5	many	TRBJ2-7	CASSYSRTGGGEQYF	TGTGCCAGCAGTTACTCGAGGACAGGGGGAGGCGAGCAGTACTTC
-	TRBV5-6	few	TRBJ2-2	CASSLHQLPGEDKLFF	TGTGCCAGCAGCTTGCACCAGCTCCCGGGAGAGGATAAGCTGTTTTTT
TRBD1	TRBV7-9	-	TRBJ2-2	CASSPRTGEHTGELFF	TGTGCCAGCAGCCCCCGGACAGGGGAGCACACCGGGGAGCTGTTTTTT
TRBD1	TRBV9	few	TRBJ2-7	CASSVGQGATYEQYF	TGTGCCAGCAGCGTCGGACAGGGGGCCACCTACGAGCAGTACTTC
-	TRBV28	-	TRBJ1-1	CASSPNTEAIF	TGTGCCAGCAGCCCTAACACTGAAGCTATCTTT
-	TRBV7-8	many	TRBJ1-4	CASSSHFGGNEKLFF	TGTGCCAGCAGCTCCCACTTCGGAGGGAATGAAAAACTGTTTTTT
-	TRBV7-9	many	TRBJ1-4	CASSFPWTANEKLFF	TGTGCCAGCAGCTTCCCTTGGACAGCGAATGAAAAACTGTTTTTT
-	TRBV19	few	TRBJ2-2	CAPPLGTGELFF	TGTGCCCCCCCCTTGGGCACCGGGGAGCTGTTTTTT
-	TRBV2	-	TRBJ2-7	CASSEGGGSPFEQYF	TGTGCCAGCAGTGAAGGTGGGGGATCGCCTTTTGAGCAGTACTTC
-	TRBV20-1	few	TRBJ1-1	CSAAARGTGVNTEAFF	TGCAGTGCTGCAGCGAGGGGGACTGGAGTGAACACTGAAGCTTTCTTT
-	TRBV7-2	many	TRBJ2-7	CASSSTGQHYEQYF	TGTGCCAGCAGCTCAACCGGACAGCACTACGAGCAGTACTTC
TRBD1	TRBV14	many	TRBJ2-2	CASSQDLGQVGTGELFF	TGTGCCAGCAGCCAAGATCTGGGACAGGTCGGGACCGGGGAGCTGTTTTTT
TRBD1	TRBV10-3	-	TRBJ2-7	CAISLAGTGIGYEQYF	TGTGCCATCAGTCTGGCCGGGACAGGGATTGGGTACGAGCAGTACTTC
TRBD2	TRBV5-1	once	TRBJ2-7	CASSLIAGANYEQYF	TGCGCCAGCAGCTTAATAGCGGGGGCTAACTACGAGCAGTACTTC
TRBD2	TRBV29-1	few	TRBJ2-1	CSVEGATSGGGYNEQFF	TGCAGCGTTGAAGGAGCGACTAGCGGGGGGGGATACAATGAGCAGTTCTTC
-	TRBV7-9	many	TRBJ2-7	CASSHDGALDEQYF	TGTGCCAGCAGCCATGACGGGGCCTTAGACGAGCAGTACTTC
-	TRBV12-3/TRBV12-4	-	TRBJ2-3	CASSYRDVIRTDTQYF	TGTGCCAGCAGTTACCGGGACGTTATTCGTACAGATACGCAGTATTTT
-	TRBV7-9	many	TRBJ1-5	CASSLFRAGDTYNQPQHF	TGTGCCAGCAGCTTGTTTAGGGCAGGGGATACCTATAATCAGCCCCAGCATTTT